These 2 T cell receptor beta chains were sequenced from one sample in a study of blood T cell repertoires in COVID-19. The table came from immunoSEQ multiplex PCR; TCRdb's copy has only in-frame clones and leaves some out. The sample gives 250,000 to 400,000 clones, more than 75% of which show up once; roughly 5.2% is in the top ten. Sequences were obtained from PBMCs or T cells enriched from blood (not recorded which). The receptors were gathered from a woman between 25 and 40 years old who had recovered from COVID-19.

This chain connects TRBV7-5 to TRBJ2-7; the DNA was not compared with TRBD1, the D call given in the table. TRBV7-5 is marked as a pseudogene. This CDR3 spans 15 amino acids. CDR3 DNA sequence: TGTGCCAGAACCCCTGGGACAGGGGCCCCCTACGAGCAGTACTTC. This translates into CARTPGTGAPYEQYF.

This clone was seen once. V and J are TRBV5-1 and TRBJ1-5; 8 bases map to TRBD1. With 0 bases clipped from V and 3 bases from J, the junction kept 2 bases outside the gene matches. The length of the CDR3 is 15 residues. The germline V gene encodes CDR1 SGHRS and CDR2 YFSETQ. The CDR3 reads CASSLGGQDNQPQHF. The CDR3 DNA reads TGCGCCAGCAGCTTGGGGGGACAGGACAATCAGCCCCAGCATTTT.